These 4 T cell receptor beta chains were sequenced from one sample in a study of blood T cell repertoires in COVID-19. The table came from immunoSEQ multiplex PCR; TCRdb's copy has only in-frame clones and leaves some out. The table includes around 180,000 clones, 81% detected once. The source material was peripheral blood. The receptors originated from a woman over 75 with COVID-19, enrolled during active disease.

The rearrangement uses TRBV2 and TRBJ1-2; 7 nucleotides line up with TRBD1. In germline, CDR1 is SNHLY, CDR2 FYNNEI. Trimming at V came to 3 bases and at J to 2 bases, leaving 9 bases not matched to a gene. The CDR3 is 16 amino acids. CDR3 residues: CASSDSGQDGNYGYTF. In DNA form, the CDR3 reads TGTGCCAGCAGTGATTCCGGACAGGATGGAAACTATGGCTACACCTTC.

The chain joins TRBV7-6 to TRBJ1-3, with TRBD1 matching over 8 bases. V lost 5 bases, J lost 0 bases, and 18 bases stayed unmatched. Germline V CDR1 and CDR2: SGHVS, FNYEAQ. The CDR3 contains 20 residues. The CDR3 nucleotides are TGTGCCAGCAGCCAACATGATTGGTGGGACAGGACAAGCTCTGGAAACACCATATATTTT. As protein: CASSQHDWWDRTSSGNTIYF.

The chain joins TRBV11-3 to TRBJ1-4, with 7 bases aligning to TRBD1. The V segment lost 5 bases and the J segment 7 bases; nucleotides outside the gene matches: 7. The CDR3 sequence is 14 residues long. Germline-derived CDR1 and CDR2 are SGHNT and YENEEA. For the CDR3, the DNA is TGTGCCAGCAGCCCACAGGGGTTAGGTGAAAAACTGTTTTTT. Amino acids: CASSPQGLGEKLFF.

This chain links TRBV7-9 with TRBJ2-7, with 11 bases fitting TRBD2. CDR3 length equals 18 residues. Trimming at V came to 2 bases and at J to 4 bases, leaving 13 bases not matched to a gene. Germline loops: CDR1 SEHNR, CDR2 FQNEAQ (reference sequence). CDR3 bases: TGTGCCAGCAGCTTAACCGTAGGAGGGACTAGCGGTGCTTACGAGCAGTACTTC. Protein: CASSLTVGGTSGAYEQYF.